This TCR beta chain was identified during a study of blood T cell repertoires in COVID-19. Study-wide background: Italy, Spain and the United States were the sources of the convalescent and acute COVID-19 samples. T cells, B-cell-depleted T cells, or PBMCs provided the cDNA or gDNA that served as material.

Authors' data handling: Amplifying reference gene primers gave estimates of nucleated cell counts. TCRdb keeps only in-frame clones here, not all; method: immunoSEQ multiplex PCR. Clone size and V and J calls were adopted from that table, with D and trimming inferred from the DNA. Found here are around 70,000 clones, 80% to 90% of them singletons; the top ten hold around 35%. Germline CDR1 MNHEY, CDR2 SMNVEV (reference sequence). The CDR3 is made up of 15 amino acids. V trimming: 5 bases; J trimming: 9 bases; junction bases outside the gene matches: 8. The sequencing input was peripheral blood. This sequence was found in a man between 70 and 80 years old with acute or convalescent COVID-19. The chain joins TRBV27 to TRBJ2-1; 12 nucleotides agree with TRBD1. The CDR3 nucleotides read TGTGCCAGCAGTCAACCGGGACAGGGGGCCGGTGAGCAGTTCTTC. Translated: CASSQPGQGAGEQFF.